This TCR beta chain is drawn from a study of OX40 agonist ivuxolimab in advanced cancers. Study summary: Every 2 weeks, patients received ivuxolimab intravenously, dosed at 0.01 to 10 mg/kg. Study findings and constraints: The average count of expanded clones was higher among CD8+ T cells than among CD4+.

With regard to this clone: Its antigen is still unknown.

Here immunoSEQ multiplex PCR was the method, and the copy in TCRdb shows in-frame clones only, minus some. The sample has more than 12,000 clones, around 80% seen once. Sampling times: baseline, cycle 4 day 1, cycle 7 day 1. The germline V gene has CDR1 MNHEY and CDR2 SMNVEV (reference sequence). Losses at the gene ends were 2 bases for V and 10 bases for J; bases not matched to a gene: 5. This CDR3 contains 13 residues. The clonotype was recovered from an adult with an advanced solid tumor such as melanoma, head and neck, liver or kidney cancer. Material: CD4+ or CD8+ T cells sorted from blood, obtained in a trial of the OX40 agonist ivuxolimab. V usage is TRBV27 and J usage is TRBJ1-1; 9 bases align to TRBD1. The CDR3: CASSLPGQGRAFF. The DNA of the CDR3 is TGTGCCAGCAGTTTACCGGGACAGGGCCGAGCTTTCTTT.